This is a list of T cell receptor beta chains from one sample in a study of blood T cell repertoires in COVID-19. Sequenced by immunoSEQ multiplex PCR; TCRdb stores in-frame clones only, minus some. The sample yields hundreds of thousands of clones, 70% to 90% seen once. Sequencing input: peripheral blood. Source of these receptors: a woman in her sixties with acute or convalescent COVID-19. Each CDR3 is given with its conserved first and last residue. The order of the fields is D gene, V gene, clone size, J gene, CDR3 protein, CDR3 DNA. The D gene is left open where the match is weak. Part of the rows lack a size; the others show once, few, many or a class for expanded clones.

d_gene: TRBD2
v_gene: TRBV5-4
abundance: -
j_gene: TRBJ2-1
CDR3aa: CASSLASGLNEQFF
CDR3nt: TGTGCCAGCAGCTTGGCTAGCGGTCTAAATGAGCAGTTCTTC

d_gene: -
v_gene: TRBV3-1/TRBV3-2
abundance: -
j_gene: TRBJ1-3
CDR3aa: CASSQLDVRTASSGNTIYF
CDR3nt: TGTGCCAGCAGCCAATTAGATGTCAGGACAGCGAGCTCTGGAAACACCATATATTTT

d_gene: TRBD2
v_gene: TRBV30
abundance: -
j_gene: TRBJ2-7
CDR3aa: CAWSHGGSYEQYF
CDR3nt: TGTGCCTGGAGTCACGGGGGGTCCTACGAGCAGTACTTC

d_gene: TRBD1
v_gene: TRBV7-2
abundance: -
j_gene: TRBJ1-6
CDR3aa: CASSPGTGMTPLHF
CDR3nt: TGTGCCAGCAGCCCCGGGACAGGGATGACACCCCTCCACTTT

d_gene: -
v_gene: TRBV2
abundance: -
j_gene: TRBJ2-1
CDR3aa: CASSDGLGGEQFF
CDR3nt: TGTGCCAGCAGTGACGGACTGGGGGGTGAGCAGTTCTTC

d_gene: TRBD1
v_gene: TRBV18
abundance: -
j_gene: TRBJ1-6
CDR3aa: CASSPPTGENSPLHF
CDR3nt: TGTGCCAGCTCACCACCGACAGGGGAGAACTCACCCCTCCACTTT

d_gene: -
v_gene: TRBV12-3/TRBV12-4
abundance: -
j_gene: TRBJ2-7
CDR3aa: CASSLTENYEQYF
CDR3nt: TGTGCCAGCAGTTTGACGGAGAACTACGAGCAGTACTTC

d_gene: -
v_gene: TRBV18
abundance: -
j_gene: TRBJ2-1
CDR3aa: CASSPVGSSYNEQFF
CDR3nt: TGTGCCAGCTCACCGGTCGGGAGTTCCTACAATGAGCAGTTCTTC

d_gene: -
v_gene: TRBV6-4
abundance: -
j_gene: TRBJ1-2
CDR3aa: CASSDHRAGYTF
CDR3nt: TGTGCCAGCAGTGACCACAGGGCTGGCTACACCTTC

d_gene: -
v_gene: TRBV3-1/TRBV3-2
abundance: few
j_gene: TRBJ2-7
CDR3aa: CASSQDANPTYEQYF
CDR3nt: TGTGCCAGCAGCCAAGATGCCAATCCTACCTACGAGCAGTACTTC

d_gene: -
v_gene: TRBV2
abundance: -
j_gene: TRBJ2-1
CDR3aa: CASTRGALNNEQFF
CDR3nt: TGTGCCAGCACCCGGGGGGCTCTGAACAATGAGCAGTTCTTC

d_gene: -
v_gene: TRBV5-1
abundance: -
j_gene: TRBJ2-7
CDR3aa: CASSLVPVREQYF
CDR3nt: TGCGCCAGCAGCTTGGTCCCGGTTCGCGAGCAGTACTTC

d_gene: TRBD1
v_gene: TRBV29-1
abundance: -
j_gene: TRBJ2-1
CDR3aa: CSVALTGGYNEQFF
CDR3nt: TGCAGCGTGGCCCTGACAGGGGGCTACAATGAGCAGTTCTTC

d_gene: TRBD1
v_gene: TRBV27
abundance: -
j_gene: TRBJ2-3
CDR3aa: CASSLWGTGETDTQYF
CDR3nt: TGTGCCAGCAGTTTATGGGGGACAGGGGAGACAGATACGCAGTATTTT

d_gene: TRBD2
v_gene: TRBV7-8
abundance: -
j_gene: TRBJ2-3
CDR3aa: CASSYRLLAGASTDTQYF
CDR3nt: TGTGCCAGCAGCTACCGCTTACTAGCGGGGGCCTCCACAGATACGCAGTATTTT

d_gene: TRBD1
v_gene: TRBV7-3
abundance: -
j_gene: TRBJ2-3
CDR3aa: CASSPISGTGSDTQYF
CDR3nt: TGTGCCAGCAGCCCAATTTCCGGGACAGGGTCAGATACGCAGTATTTT

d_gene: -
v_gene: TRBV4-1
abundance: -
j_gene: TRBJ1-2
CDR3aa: CASSHLGHFYGYTF
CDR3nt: TGCGCCAGCAGCCACCTGGGACATTTCTATGGCTACACCTTC

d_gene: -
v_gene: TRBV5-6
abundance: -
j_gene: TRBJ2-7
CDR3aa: CASSSQRPYEQYF
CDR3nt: TGTGCCAGCAGCTCCCAGAGGCCCTACGAGCAGTACTTC

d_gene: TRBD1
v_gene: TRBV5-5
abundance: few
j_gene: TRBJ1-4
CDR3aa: CASSLGGQGERKLFF
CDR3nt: TGTGCCAGCAGCTTGGGAGGACAGGGGGAAAGAAAACTGTTTTTT

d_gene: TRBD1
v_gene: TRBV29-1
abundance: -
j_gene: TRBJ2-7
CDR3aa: CSVSRTGSSYEQYF
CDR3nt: TGCAGCGTTTCTCGGACAGGGAGCTCCTACGAGCAGTACTTC

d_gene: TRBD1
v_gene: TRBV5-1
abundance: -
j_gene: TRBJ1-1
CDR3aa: CASSLDPTGVTEAFF
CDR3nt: TGCGCCAGCAGCTTGGATCCGACAGGGGTCACTGAAGCTTTCTTT

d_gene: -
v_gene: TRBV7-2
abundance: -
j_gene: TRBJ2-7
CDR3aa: CASSLLEYEQYF
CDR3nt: TGTGCCAGCAGCCTTCTGGAGTACGAGCAGTACTTC

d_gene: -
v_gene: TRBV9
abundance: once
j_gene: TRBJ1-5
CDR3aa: CASSPNPTGNQPQHF
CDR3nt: TGTGCCAGCAGCCCAAACCCGACAGGCAATCAGCCCCAGCATTTT

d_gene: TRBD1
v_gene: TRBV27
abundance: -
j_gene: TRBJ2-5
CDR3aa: CASSFRQGQETQYF
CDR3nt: TGTGCCAGCAGTTTTAGACAGGGTCAAGAGACCCAGTACTTC

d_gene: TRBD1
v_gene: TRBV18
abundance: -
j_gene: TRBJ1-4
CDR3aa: CASSPEQGASNEKLFF
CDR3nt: TGTGCCAGCTCACCAGAACAGGGGGCTTCTAATGAAAAACTGTTTTTT

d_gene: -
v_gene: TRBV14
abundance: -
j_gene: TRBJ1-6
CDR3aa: CASSLARGSPLHF
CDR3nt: TGTGCCAGCAGCCTAGCCAGGGGTTCACCCCTCCACTTT

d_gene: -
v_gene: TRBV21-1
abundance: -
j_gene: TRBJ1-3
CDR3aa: CASSKVGAGGNTIYF
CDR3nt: TGTGCCAGCAGCAAAGTAGGCGCAGGCGGAAACACCATATATTTT

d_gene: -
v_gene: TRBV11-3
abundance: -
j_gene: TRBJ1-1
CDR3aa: CASSSHGDTEAFF
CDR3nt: TGTGCCAGCAGTTCGCACGGGGACACTGAAGCTTTCTTT

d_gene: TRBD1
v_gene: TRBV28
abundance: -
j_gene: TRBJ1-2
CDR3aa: CASGSLGQGNGYTF
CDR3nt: TGTGCCAGCGGAAGCTTAGGACAGGGGAATGGCTACACCTTC

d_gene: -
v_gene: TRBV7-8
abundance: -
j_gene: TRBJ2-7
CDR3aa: CASSPRRGRTYEQYF
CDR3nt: TGTGCCAGCAGCCCACGACGAGGGAGGACCTACGAGCAGTACTTC

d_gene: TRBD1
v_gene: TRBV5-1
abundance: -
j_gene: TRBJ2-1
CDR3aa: CASSYGQEYNEQFF
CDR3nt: TGCGCCAGCAGCTATGGACAGGAATACAATGAGCAGTTCTTC

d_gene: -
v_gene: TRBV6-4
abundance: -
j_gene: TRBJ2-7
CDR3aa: CASSDSDGLQQYF
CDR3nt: TGTGCCAGCAGTGACTCCGACGGACTTCAGCAGTACTTC

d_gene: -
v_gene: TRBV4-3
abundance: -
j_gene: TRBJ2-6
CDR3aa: CASSQGAVSGANVLTF
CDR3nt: TGCGCCAGCAGCCAAGGGGCTGTCTCTGGGGCCAACGTCCTGACTTTC

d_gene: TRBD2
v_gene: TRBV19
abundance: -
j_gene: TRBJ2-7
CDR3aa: CASSLLAGGPSSEQYF
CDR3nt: TGTGCCAGTAGTCTCCTAGCGGGAGGGCCCTCTTCGGAGCAGTACTTC

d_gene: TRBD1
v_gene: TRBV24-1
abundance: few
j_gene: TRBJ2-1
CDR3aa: CATSAGPGQDEQFF
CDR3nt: TGTGCCACCAGTGCCGGCCCGGGACAGGATGAGCAGTTCTTC

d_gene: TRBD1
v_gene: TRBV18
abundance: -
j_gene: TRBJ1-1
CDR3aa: CASSSTGVRTEAFF
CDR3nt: TGTGCCAGCTCGTCTACAGGGGTTAGGACTGAAGCTTTCTTT

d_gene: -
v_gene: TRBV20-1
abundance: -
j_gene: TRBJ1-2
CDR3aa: CSASRGTYGYTF
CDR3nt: TGCAGTGCTAGTAGGGGAACTTATGGCTACACCTTC

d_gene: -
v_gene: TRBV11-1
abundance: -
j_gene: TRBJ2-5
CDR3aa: CASSVGTLETQYF
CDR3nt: TGTGCCAGCAGCGTCGGGACACTGGAGACCCAGTACTTC

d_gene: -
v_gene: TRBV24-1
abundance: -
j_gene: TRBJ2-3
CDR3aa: CATSGPAGDTQYF
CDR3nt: TGTGCCACCAGTGGCCCAGCGGGAGATACGCAGTATTTT

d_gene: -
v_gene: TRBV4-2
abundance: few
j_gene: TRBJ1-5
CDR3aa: CASSQAGQSNQPQHF
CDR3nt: TGTGCCAGCAGCCAAGCGGGTCAAAGCAATCAGCCCCAGCATTTT

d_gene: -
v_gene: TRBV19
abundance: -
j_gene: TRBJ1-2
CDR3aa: CASSSGRSDYGYTF
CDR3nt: TGTGCCAGTAGTAGCGGGCGTTCCGACTATGGCTACACCTTC

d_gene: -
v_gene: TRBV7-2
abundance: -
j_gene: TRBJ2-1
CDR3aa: CASSKSGIYNEQFF
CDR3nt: TGTGCCAGCAGCAAGTCGGGGATCTACAATGAGCAGTTCTTC

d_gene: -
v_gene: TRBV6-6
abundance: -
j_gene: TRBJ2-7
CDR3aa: CASSYGARAYEQYF
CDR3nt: TGTGCCAGCAGTTACGGGGCCAGAGCCTACGAGCAGTACTTC

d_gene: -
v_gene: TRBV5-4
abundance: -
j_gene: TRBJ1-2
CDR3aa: CASSGAAGVYYGYTF
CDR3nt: TGTGCCAGCAGCGGGGCGGCGGGGGTGTACTATGGCTACACCTTC

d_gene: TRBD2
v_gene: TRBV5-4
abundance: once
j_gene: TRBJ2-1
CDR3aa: CASSSRAGGGNEQFF
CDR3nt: TGTGCCAGCAGCTCCAGAGCGGGGGGGGGAAATGAGCAGTTCTTC

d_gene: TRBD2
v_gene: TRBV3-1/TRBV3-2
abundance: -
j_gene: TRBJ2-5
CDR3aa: CASSQGTSGGKTQYF
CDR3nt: TGTGCCAGCAGCCAGGGGACTAGCGGGGGTAAGACCCAGTACTTC

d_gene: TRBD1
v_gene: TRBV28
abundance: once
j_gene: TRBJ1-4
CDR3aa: CASSLPGQATNEKLFF
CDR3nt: TGTGCCAGCAGTCTTCCGGGACAGGCAACTAATGAAAAACTGTTTTTT

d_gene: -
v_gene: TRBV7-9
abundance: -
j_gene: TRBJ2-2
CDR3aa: CASTVDSTELFF
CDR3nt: TGTGCCAGCACCGTTGACTCAACGGAGCTGTTTTTT

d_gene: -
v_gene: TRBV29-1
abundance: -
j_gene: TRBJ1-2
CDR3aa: CSASLSGGPYGYTF
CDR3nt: TGCAGCGCCTCACTCTCGGGAGGGCCCTATGGCTACACCTTC

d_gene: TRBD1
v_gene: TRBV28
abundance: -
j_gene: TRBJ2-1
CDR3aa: CASSTRDRGRRGQFF
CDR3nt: TGTGCCAGCAGTACTCGGGACAGGGGTAGGAGGGGGCAGTTCTTC

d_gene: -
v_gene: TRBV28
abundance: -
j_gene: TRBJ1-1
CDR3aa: CASSLQNTEAFF
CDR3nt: TGTGCCAGCAGTTTACAAAACACTGAAGCTTTCTTT

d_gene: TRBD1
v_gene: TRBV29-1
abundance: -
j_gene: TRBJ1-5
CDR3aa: CSVGQGNGNQPQHF
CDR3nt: TGCAGCGTGGGACAGGGGAATGGCAATCAGCCCCAGCATTTT

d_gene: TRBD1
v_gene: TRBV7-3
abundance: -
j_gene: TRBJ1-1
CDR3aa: CASSPIGQGVGQAFF
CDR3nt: TGTGCCAGCAGCCCGATCGGACAGGGGGTAGGGCAAGCTTTCTTT

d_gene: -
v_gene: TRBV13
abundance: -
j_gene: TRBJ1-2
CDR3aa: CASSSRANYGYTF
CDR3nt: TGTGCCAGCAGCTCGAGGGCCAACTATGGCTACACCTTC

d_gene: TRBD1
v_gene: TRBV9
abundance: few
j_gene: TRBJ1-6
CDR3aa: CASSEGAGHNSPLHF
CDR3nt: TGTGCCAGCAGTGAGGGGGCAGGCCATAATTCACCCCTCCACTTT

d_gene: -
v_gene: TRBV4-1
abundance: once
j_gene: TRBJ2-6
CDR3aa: CASSQGSSGANVLTF
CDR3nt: TGCGCCAGCAGCCAAGGTTCTTCTGGGGCCAACGTCCTGACTTTC

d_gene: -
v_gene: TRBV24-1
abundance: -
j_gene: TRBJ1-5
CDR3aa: CATSDDISNQPQHF
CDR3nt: TGTGCCACCAGTGATGACATTAGCAATCAGCCCCAGCATTTT

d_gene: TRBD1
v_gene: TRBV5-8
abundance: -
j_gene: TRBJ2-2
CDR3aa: CASSSSTGAGTGELFF
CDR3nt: TGTGCCAGCAGCTCGTCGACAGGGGCGGGTACCGGGGAGCTGTTTTTT